This is a list of T cell receptor beta chains from one sample in a study of post-analysis software for immune sequencing data. MiXCR, applied by TCRdb to the PCR reads, yields one record per CDR3 protein. The table shows approximately 770,000 distinct CDR3 sequences, with roughly 50% occurring only once. Sequenced input: blood. The origin of the receptors is a girl aged 10 to 17 with multiple sclerosis. CDR3s include the opening cysteine and the closing phenylalanine or tryptophan. D genes are given only for firm matches. The size of a clone is reported for some rows only, either as once, few or many, or as a class for expanded clones.

TRBJ2-3,-,TRBV10-3,TRBD2,TGTGCCATCAGTCCGGGACTAGCCACCACAGATACGCAGTATTTT,CAISPGLATTDTQYF
TRBJ2-1,few,TRBV19,-,TGTGCCAGTAGTCCCCGCCGTGGGGAGCAGTTCTTC,CASSPRRGEQFF
TRBJ2-3,few,TRBV11-1,TRBD2,TGTGCCAGCAGCTTAGCGCGCTTAGCGGGAGGCCCAGATACGCAGTATTTT,CASSLARLAGGPDTQYF
TRBJ2-6,-,TRBV10-3,TRBD1,TGTGCCATCAGTGGTGTACAGGGGGCGCCCGATAGCTCTGGGGCCAACGTCCTGACTTTC,CAISGVQGAPDSSGANVLTF
TRBJ1-2,-,TRBV29-1,-,TGCAGCGTCACCGGACAGACAGATTCTAGCTATGGCTACACCTTC,CSVTGQTDSSYGYTF
TRBJ2-1,few,TRBV29-1,TRBD2,TGCAGCTTGGGACTAGCGGGAGTCAATGAGCAGTTCTTC,CSLGLAGVNEQFF
TRBJ2-1,-,TRBV5-1,TRBD2,TGCGCCAGCAGCTTAAGAACTAGCGGGGAGAGGGAGCAGTTCTTC,CASSLRTSGEREQFF
TRBJ2-7,few,TRBV20-1,TRBD2,TGCAGTGCTAGGCAGGGACTAGCACAGAGCCCCTACGAGCAGTACTTC,CSARQGLAQSPYEQYF
TRBJ2-1,-,TRBV4-2,-,TGTGCCAGCAGCCAACTGTCCAGCGGAGGTACGGGGGAGCAGTTCTTC,CASSQLSSGGTGEQFF
TRBJ1-1,-,TRBV6-1,-,TGTGCCAGCTTGGCCTTTGGACAGATGAACACTGAAGCTTTCTTT,CASLAFGQMNTEAFF
TRBJ1-2,-,TRBV6-1,TRBD1,TGTGCCAGCAGTGAAGTGGGGACAGGGGGGATCCGCTATGGCTACACCTTC,CASSEVGTGGIRYGYTF
TRBJ2-3,-,TRBV25-1,TRBD2,TGTGCCAGCAGTGACCCACTAGCGGGAGTGCGTAGCACAGATACGCAGTATTTT,CASSDPLAGVRSTDTQYF
TRBJ2-1,-,TRBV27,-,TGTGCCAGCAGTTTATCGGCTAGAAACCCCGCGTTCTTC,CASSLSARNPAFF
TRBJ2-7,-,TRBV20-1,TRBD1,TGCAGTGCTAGAGACCGGGACAGTCTCTACGAGCAGTACTTC,CSARDRDSLYEQYF
TRBJ2-7,-,TRBV7-8,-,TGTGCCAGCAGCTTAGCGTCTAGCCTCTTCTACGAGCAGTACTTC,CASSLASSLFYEQYF
TRBJ1-1,-,TRBV19,-,TGTGCCAGTAGTATATTGGAGAACACTGAAGCTTTCTTT,CASSILENTEAFF
TRBJ2-5,-,TRBV20-1,-,TGCAGTGCTAGAGCGGAAAGGGAAGAGACCCAGTACTTC,CSARAEREETQYF
TRBJ1-1,-,TRBV12-3/TRBV12-4,-,TGTGCCAGCAGTCCGACGGAGGAACCTGAAGCTTTCTTT,CASSPTEEPEAFF
TRBJ2-7,-,TRBV4-2,TRBD2,TGTGCCAGCAGCCAACAGAGCGGGAGGGGGTCCTACGAGCAGTACTTC,CASSQQSGRGSYEQYF
TRBJ2-7,few,TRBV24-1,-,TGTGCCACCAGTGGCCAAACAGGGGAGCAGTACTTC,CATSGQTGEQYF
TRBJ2-3,once,TRBV10-3,TRBD2,TGTGCCATCATAGCCGGGAGGGCCAGTACAGATACGCAGTATTTT,CAIIAGRASTDTQYF
TRBJ2-3,-,TRBV20-1,-,TGCAGTGCTAGTGAACAGGGCAGGACAGATACGCAGTATTTT,CSASEQGRTDTQYF
TRBJ2-1,-,TRBV7-2,-,TGTGCCAGCAGCTTACCGTTAGGCTACAATGAGCAGTTCTTC,CASSLPLGYNEQFF
TRBJ2-7,once,TRBV20-1,-,TGCAGTGGGATTAGCGGATTATACGAGCAGTACTTC,CSGISGLYEQYF
TRBJ2-1,few,TRBV11-2,-,TGTGCCAGCAGCCGAATCACTGGACCCAATGAGCAGTTCTTC,CASSRITGPNEQFF
TRBJ2-7,-,TRBV6-5,TRBD2,TGTGCCAGCAACCCTAGCGGGACCATGAATTCGTACGAGCAGTACTTC,CASNPSGTMNSYEQYF
TRBJ2-7,-,TRBV5-1,-,TGCGCCAGCAGCTTGGACATCGGGACAAGCCCCTACGAGCAGTACTTC,CASSLDIGTSPYEQYF
TRBJ2-1,-,TRBV20-1,-,TGCAGTGCTCTGAGGGAGTTCCACAATGAGCAGTTCTTC,CSALREFHNEQFF
TRBJ2-7,-,TRBV15,-,TGTGCCACCAGCAGAGGTGGGACCAACTACGAGCAGTACTTC,CATSRGGTNYEQYF
TRBJ1-2,-,TRBV15,-,TGTGCCACCAGCAGAGCCCCTGGGAATACGGGGAACTATGGCTACACCTTC,CATSRAPGNTGNYGYTF
TRBJ2-5,few,TRBV7-2,-,TGTGCCAGCAGCACATACATACGGGGCGTGTCGTTTGACACCCAGTACTTC,CASSTYIRGVSFDTQYF
TRBJ2-6,-,TRBV28,-,TGTGCCAGCAGTTCACAGGGATCAGGAGGGGCCAACGTCCTGACTTTC,CASSSQGSGGANVLTF
TRBJ1-2,-,TRBV10-3,-,TGTGCCATCAGCCCCGGTAGGAGGTATGGCTACACCTTC,CAISPGRRYGYTF
TRBJ1-5,-,TRBV7-2,-,TGTGCCAGCAGCTTCAGCCATAGCAATCAGCCCCAGCATTTT,CASSFSHSNQPQHF
TRBJ1-4,-,TRBV28,-,TGTGCCAGCAGTTACGGACAGCTCGGGGATGAAAAACTGTTTTTT,CASSYGQLGDEKLFF
TRBJ2-7,many,TRBV20-1,TRBD2,TGCAGTGCCCCATTAGCGGGAGGGCCATACGAGCAGTACTTC,CSAPLAGGPYEQYF
TRBJ2-7,few,TRBV6-5,-,TGTGCCAGCAGTTGGCGGCCCAACTCCTACGAGCAGTACTTC,CASSWRPNSYEQYF
TRBJ2-1,-,TRBV11-1,TRBD1,TGTGCCAGCAGCCCGCGCCAGGGGGTGAATGAGCAGTTCTTC,CASSPRQGVNEQFF
TRBJ2-1,-,TRBV20-1,-,TGCAGTGCTGCAACGCCCGGGAGTACGGATGAGCAGTTCTTC,CSAATPGSTDEQFF
TRBJ2-1,-,TRBV5-1,TRBD2,TGCGCCAGCAGCTCTTCGGGACTAGCGGGAGGGCCCCCCTACAATGAGCAGTTCTTC,CASSSSGLAGGPPYNEQFF
TRBJ2-7,few,TRBV20-1,-,TGCAGTGCTCGACAGATAGAGCAGTACTTC,CSARQIEQYF
TRBJ1-6,-,TRBV11-2,-,TGTGCCAGCAGCTTAGTGGGGGGCACGGGCGGTAATTCACCCCTCCACTTT,CASSLVGGTGGNSPLHF